This T cell receptor (beta chain) was recovered during a study of shared clonotypes between healthy human individuals. Study at large: The plates for each donor numbered three CD4 naive, three CD4 memory, two CD8 naive and one CD8 memory.

Turning to this clone: Antigen unknown.

CD8 cells classed as naive were CD45RO-negative and positively selected for CCR7, excluding terminally differentiated effector memory CD45RA+ cells. V lost 1 base, J lost 8 bases, and 15 bases lay in between. From germline, CDR1 is SGHRS and CDR2 YFSETQ. This CDR3 comprises 15 residues. Study-wide points: Non-shared clonotypes were found to have lower generation probabilities than the clonotypes that were shared by all four of the sorted-subset donors.

Sequenced by immunoSEQ multiplex PCR; TCRdb stores in-frame clones only, minus some. The sample shows roughly 2,000,000 clones, 93% of them seen only once. V usage is TRBV5-1 and J usage is TRBJ1-4, with D maybe TRBD1 (5 bases). Sequences were obtained from naive CD8+ T cells from PBMCs. The source is a man between 18 and 29 years old in good health. Some clones in this sample may be carry-over from other donors' samples. The CDR3 region is CASSLNRGQKEKLFF. The CDR3 DNA reads as TGCGCCAGCAGCTTGAATAGGGGCCAGAAAGAAAAACTGTTTTTT.